This T cell receptor beta chain was observed in a study of blood T cell repertoires in COVID-19. Per the original data handling: Quantification of nucleated cells was approximated via reference gene primer amplification. The protocol was immunoSEQ multiplex PCR, while the TCRdb copy is restricted to in-frame clones and leaves out a portion. Clone size and V and J calls were adopted from that table, with D and trimming inferred from the DNA. In the table there are 55,000 to 65,000 clones, nearly 80% of which are singletons. The CDR3 totals 15 residues. Trimming took 4 bases from V and 6 from J; bases not matched to a gene: 4. The germline V gene encodes CDR1 SGHRS and CDR2 YFSETQ. This clone appeared a single time. This sample includes further DNA sequences coding for the same CDR3.

The sequence derives from a human donor in a cohort sampled during active COVID-19. The chain recombines TRBV5-1 with TRBJ2-1; 13 nucleotides agree with TRBD2. Sequencing was performed on peripheral blood. The CDR3 loop reads CASSQTSGRLNEQFF. The CDR3 nucleotides read TGCGCCAGCAGCCAGACTAGCGGGAGGCTCAATGAGCAGTTCTTC.